These 9 T cell receptor beta chains were all obtained from the same sample, sequenced in a study of T cells after yellow fever vaccination. TCRdb re-derived calls from the 5' RACE reads in MiXCR, one entry per CDR3 protein. The table has some 300,000 distinct CDR3 sequences, about 11% seen once; the top ten hold over 3%. This specimen was CD4+ T cells sorted from PBMCs, taken 45 days after the yellow fever booster vaccination. The receptors were gathered from a man between 18 and 35 years old who received the YFV17D yellow fever vaccine.

This chain's CDR3 is CASTNSAAGNTIYF. CDR3 coding DNA: TGTGCCAGCACCAATTCAGCGGCTGGAAACACCATATATTTT. The J gene is TRBJ1-3, the V gene TRBV2; D is ambiguous. V was trimmed by 7 bases and J by 2 bases, leaving 12 bases between them. CDR1 and CDR2 from the germline V gene are SNHLY and FYNNEI. This CDR3 has 14 residues.

Here the CDR3 DNA reads TGTGCCAGCAGTGCCTCCCGGTATCCCACCGGGGAGCTGTTTTTT. Its protein is CASSASRYPTGELFF. V and J are TRBV25-1 and TRBJ2-2; no clear D gene. The CDR3 covers 15 residues. Trimming cost V 4 bases and J 4 bases, with 13 bases left between them. Germline V gene data show CDR1 as MGHDK and CDR2 as SYGVNS. The full variable domain, its missing parts supplied by reference TRBV25-1 and TRBJ2-2, is EADIYQTPRYLVIGTGKKITLECSQTMGHDKMYWYQQDPGMELHLIHYSYGVNSTEKGDLSSESTVSRIRTEHFPLTLESARPSHTSQYLCASSASRYPTGELFFGEGSRLTVL.

Only a few counts were recorded for this clonotype. The chain employs TRBV12-3 or TRBV12-4 and TRBJ1-1; D gene unclear. V lost 5 bases to trimming and J lost 1 base, with 5 bases between them. The CDR3 has 12 amino acids. Here the CDR3 DNA reads TGTGCCAGCAGTCCCGCGAACACTGAAGCTTTCTTT. Its protein is CASSPANTEAFF.

V usage is TRBV2 and J usage is TRBJ2-5, with D possibly being TRBD2 (6 bases). Between the trimmed V and J ends, which lost 6 bases and 5 bases, there was a span of 13 bases. The CDR3 covers 13 residues. Germline lookup yields CDR1 SNHLY and CDR2 FYNNEI. The CDR3 region has the DNA TGTGCCAGCAGGCCCACTGCGGGGGAGACCCAGTACTTC. The encoded protein is CASRPTAGETQYF. Full variable domain (rest looked up from reference TRBV2 and TRBJ2-5): EPEVTQTPSHQVTQMGQEVILRCVPISNHLYFYWYRQILGQKVEFLVSFYNNEISEKSEIFDDQFSVERPDGSNFTLKIRSTKLEDSAMYFCASRPTAGETQYFGPGTRLLVL.

This clonotype was seen a few times. The chain combines TRBV7-6 with TRBJ1-5; tentative D call: TRBD1 (5 bases). Deletions cut 3 bases from V and 3 bases from J, with 9 bases between. CDR3 length: 14 amino acids. CDR1 SGHVS and CDR2 FNYEAQ come from the germline V gene. CDR3 DNA: TGTGCCAGCAGCTTGGGGCATACCAATCAGCCCCAGCATTTT. Translation: CASSLGHTNQPQHF.

This clonotype was detected a few times. The chain recombines TRBV10-3 with TRBJ1-1; 8 nucleotides align to TRBD1. The CDR3 is 16 residues long. Looked up from germline, CDR1 is ENHRY and CDR2 is SYGVKD. V lost 2 bases, J lost 8 bases, and 13 bases stayed unmatched. Here the CDR3 reads CAISEDRGPHHPEAFF. CDR3 DNA sequence: TGTGCCATCAGTGAGGACAGGGGCCCCCACCACCCCGAAGCTTTCTTT.

The chain links TRBV7-9 to TRBJ1-2; D might be TRBD1 (6 bases). The V end was cut by 8 bases, the J end by 6 bases, with 19 bases between. In germline, CDR1 is SEHNR, CDR2 FQNEAQ (reference sequence). This CDR3 has 14 residues. The CDR3: CASGPGASLHGYTF. The CDR3 coding sequence is TGTGCCAGCGGTCCGGGGGCATCTCTCCATGGCTACACCTTC.

This clonotype has a handful of counts. The V call is TRBV20-1, the J call TRBJ1-6; 7 nucleotides line up with TRBD1. In germline, CDR1 is DFQATT, CDR2 SNEGSKA (reference sequence). Trimming took 3 bases from V and 5 from J; bases not matched to a gene: 10. The length of the CDR3 is 16 residues. CDR3 sequence: CSASPGQAPHNSPLHF. CDR3 DNA sequence: TGCAGTGCTAGTCCCGGACAGGCTCCCCATAATTCACCCCTCCACTTT.

This chain uses TRBV10-1 with TRBJ2-1; 12 nucleotides align to TRBD2. Losses at the gene ends were 5 bases for V and 6 bases for J; bases not matched to a gene: 2. In germline, CDR1 is WNHNN, CDR2 SYGVQD (reference sequence). The CDR3 contains 14 residues. The CDR3 reads CASSKTSGGNEQFF. The CDR3 coding sequence is TGCGCCAGCAGTAAGACTAGCGGGGGCAATGAGCAGTTCTTC.